The clone carrying this T cell receptor beta chain was detected ten times or more. The antigen remains unidentified. The sample comes from a study of early T cells in non-severe SARS-CoV-2 infection. Overall study findings and caveats: Matching results from VDJdb favored anti-spike CD8 responses, leaving private and CD4 specificities undetected.

One entry per CDR3 protein, called by TCRdb with MiXCR from the 5' RACE reads. The sample includes approximately 70,000 distinct CDR3 sequences, around 13% of them seen just once. Trimming stripped 5 bases from V and 4 bases from J, with 9 bases between. The CDR3 sequence is 13 residues long. Germline V lookup: CDR1 SGHRS, CDR2 YFSETQ. This receptor was taken from an adult who was a healthcare worker with PCR-confirmed SARS-CoV-2 infection or an uninfected control (not recorded which). This chain links TRBV5-1 with TRBJ2-2, with D maybe TRBD2 (6 bases). The sample was whole blood. The CDR3 nucleotides are TGCGCCAGCAGGGCGGAGGGCACCGGGGAGCTGTTTTTT. It encodes CASRAEGTGELFF.